This T cell receptor beta chain comes out of a study of human T cells and chemical hapten exposure. This clonotype showed up many times. This sample's time point: patch test 2, 6 weeks after DPC sensitization. As to treatment: therapeutic diphenylcyclopropenone sensitization with weekly scalp DPC. Blood was collected ahead of every patch test applied. From germline, CDR1 is LNHDA and CDR2 SQIVND (reference sequence). This CDR3 comprises 15 residues. Unmatched junction bases numbered 7, after V lost 7 bases and J lost 4 bases. Original analysis: Between about 23,224 and 700,000 TCRs appeared in each sample, and the median stood at 95,638. TCRdb passed the RACE reads through MiXCR, listing each CDR3 protein once. The V and J calls follow TCRdb's processing rather than the paper's. The profile shows approximately 85,000 distinct CDR3 sequences, 10% to 13% of them singletons.

The starting material was whole blood, obtained in connection with sensitization to the hapten diphenylcyclopropenone (DPC). The chain couples TRBV19 to TRBJ2-5; 12 bases map to TRBD2. This clonotype originated in a young woman with alopecia areata. Some clones in this sample may be carry-over from other donors' samples. The CDR3 sequence is CASTATSGRGETQYF. The CDR3 bases are TGTGCCAGTACCGCGACTAGCGGGAGAGGAGAGACCCAGTACTTC.